These T cell receptor beta chains were read from a single sample in a study of T cells after yellow fever vaccination. MiXCR, applied by TCRdb to the 5' RACE reads, yields one record per CDR3 protein. Among around 300,000 distinct CDR3 sequences listed, roughly 4% were seen once. The specimen was PBMCs, collected 5 days after the yellow fever booster vaccination. These receptors were collected from a young man who received the YFV17D yellow fever vaccine. CDR3s include the opening cysteine and the closing phenylalanine or tryptophan. The D gene is left open where the match is weak. Clone size is shown for a subset of rows, as once, few, many or a class of expanded clone.

size	D	J	V	CDR3	DNA
many	TRBD1	TRBJ1-2	TRBV6-5	CASSLDRSHYGYTF	TGTGCCAGCAGCCTGGACAGGTCCCACTATGGCTACACCTTC
NA	NA	TRBJ2-7	TRBV6-2/TRBV6-3	CATGDTLGYEQYF	TGTGCCACTGGGGACACCTTAGGCTACGAGCAGTACTTC
few	NA	TRBJ2-5	TRBV5-1	CASSLTKMEGETQYF	TGCGCCAGCAGCTTAACGAAAATGGAGGGAGAGACCCAGTACTTC
many	TRBD1	TRBJ2-3	TRBV20-1	CSAAYTGTGRKDTQYF	TGCAGTGCTGCATACACCGGGACAGGGCGTAAAGATACGCAGTATTTT
many	TRBD1	TRBJ2-2	TRBV5-1	CASSLRTGATGELFF	TGCGCCAGCAGCTTGAGGACAGGAGCCACCGGGGAGCTGTTTTTT
many	NA	TRBJ2-2	TRBV5-1	CASSLAMTGELFF	TGCGCCAGCAGCCTTGCCATGACCGGGGAGCTGTTTTTT
few	NA	TRBJ2-1	TRBV6-2/TRBV6-3	CASSYSRSYEQFF	TGTGCCAGCAGTTACTCACGGTCCTATGAGCAGTTCTTC
NA	NA	TRBJ2-7	TRBV23-1	CASSQSELGHYEQYF	TGCGCCAGCAGTCAATCAGAATTGGGCCACTACGAGCAGTACTTC
many	TRBD1	TRBJ1-5	TRBV4-3	CASSQDRAQPQHF	TGCGCCAGCAGCCAGGACAGGGCTCAGCCCCAGCATTTT
NA	NA	TRBJ2-7	TRBV6-1	CASSPTPEQYF	TGTGCCAGCAGCCCCACGCCCGAGCAGTACTTC
NA	TRBD1	TRBJ2-5	TRBV12-3/TRBV12-4	CASRNKGAWEETQYF	TGTGCCAGCAGAAACAAGGGGGCATGGGAAGAGACCCAGTACTTC
many	NA	TRBJ2-1	TRBV5-1	CASSYVHNEQFF	TGCGCCAGCAGCTACGTCCACAATGAGCAGTTCTTC